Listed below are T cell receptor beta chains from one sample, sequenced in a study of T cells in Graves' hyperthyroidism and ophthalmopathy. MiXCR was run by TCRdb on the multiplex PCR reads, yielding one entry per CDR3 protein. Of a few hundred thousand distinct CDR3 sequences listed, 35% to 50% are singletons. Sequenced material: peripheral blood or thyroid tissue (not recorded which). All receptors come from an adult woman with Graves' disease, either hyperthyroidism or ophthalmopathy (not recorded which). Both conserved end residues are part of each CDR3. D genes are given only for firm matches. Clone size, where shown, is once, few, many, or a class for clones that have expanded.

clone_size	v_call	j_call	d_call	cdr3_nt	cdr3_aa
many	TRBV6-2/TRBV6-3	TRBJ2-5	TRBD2	TGTGCCAGCGAATTAGCGGGAGGACAGACCCAGTACTTC	CASELAGGQTQYF
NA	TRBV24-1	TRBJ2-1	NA	TGTGCCACCAGTGAATCACAGGGCAATGAGCAGTTCTTC	CATSESQGNEQFF
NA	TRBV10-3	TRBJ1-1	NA	TGTGCCATCAGGGGGACCGGGAGTGACACTGAAGCTTTCTTT	CAIRGTGSDTEAFF
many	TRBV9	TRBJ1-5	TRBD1	TGTGCCAGCAGCCGCGGAGGGGGCAGCAATCAGCCCCAGCATTTT	CASSRGGGSNQPQHF
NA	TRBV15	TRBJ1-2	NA	TGTGCCACCAGCAGAGATAGGGGCAGGTATGGCTACACCTTC	CATSRDRGRYGYTF
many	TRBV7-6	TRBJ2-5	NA	TGTGCCAGCAGCCTCAGGGAGCACCAAGAGACCCAGTACTTC	CASSLREHQETQYF
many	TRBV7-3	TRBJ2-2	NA	TGTGCCAGCGGCGTGACAGAGAACACCGGGGAGCTGTTTTTT	CASGVTENTGELFF
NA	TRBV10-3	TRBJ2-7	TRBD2	TGTGCCATCACCGAGCGTCTAGCGGTCGAGCAGTACTTC	CAITERLAVEQYF
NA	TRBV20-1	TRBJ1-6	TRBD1	TGCAGTGCTAGAACCCGGGACAGGTCCTCGAATAATTCACCCCTCCACTTT	CSARTRDRSSNNSPLHF
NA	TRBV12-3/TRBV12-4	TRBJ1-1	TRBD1	TGTGCCAGCAGCCGGACAGGGATGCTCACTGAAGCTTTCTTT	CASSRTGMLTEAFF
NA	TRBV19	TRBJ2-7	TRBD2	TGTGCCAGTAGTATCGGGACTAGCGGGCCGCAGTACTTC	CASSIGTSGPQYF
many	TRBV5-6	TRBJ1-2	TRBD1	TGTGCCAGCAGCAGCGACAGGGGGCTTGGCTACACCTTC	CASSSDRGLGYTF
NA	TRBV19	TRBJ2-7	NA	TGTGCCAACAGTCGGGCCGACTCCTACGAGCAGTACTTC	CANSRADSYEQYF
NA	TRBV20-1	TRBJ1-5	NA	TGCAGTGCTAGTTCACGTATGGGGTGGGGCAATCAGCCCCAGCATTTT	CSASSRMGWGNQPQHF
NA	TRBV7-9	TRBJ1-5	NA	TGTGCCAGCAGCTTTGCGTCGGCTCCCGGGGCCTACAATCAGCCCCAGCATTTT	CASSFASAPGAYNQPQHF
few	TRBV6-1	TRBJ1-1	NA	TGTGCCAGCAGCCTAGAGGGGAGGGTGGGCTCTGAAGCTTTCTTT	CASSLEGRVGSEAFF
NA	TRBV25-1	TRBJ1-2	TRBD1	TGTGCCAGCAGTGCTACCTCCATCTTCCAGGGGGGGTTTGGCTACACCTTC	CASSATSIFQGGFGYTF
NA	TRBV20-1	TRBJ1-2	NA	TGCAGCTACCGGGACACTTCCGGGGACGATGGCTACACCTTC	CSYRDTSGDDGYTF
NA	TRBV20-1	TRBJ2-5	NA	TGCAGTGCTAAAAGGACCCAGTACTTC	CSAKRTQYF
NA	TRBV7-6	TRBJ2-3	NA	TGTGCCAGCAGCTTAGCCCCCGGGACCGCCCTAGATACGCAGTATTTT	CASSLAPGTALDTQYF
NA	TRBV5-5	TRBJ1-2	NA	TGTGCCAGCAGCTTCGATACCTGGACGGACTATGGCTACACCTTC	CASSFDTWTDYGYTF
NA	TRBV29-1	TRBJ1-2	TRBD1	TGCAGCGAGCGGACAGGTCCTTACGGCTACACCTTC	CSERTGPYGYTF
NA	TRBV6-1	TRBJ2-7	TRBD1	TGTGCCAGCTGGGACAGGTCGAACGAGCAGTACTTC	CASWDRSNEQYF